The TCR beta chain described here comes from a study of shared clonotypes between healthy human individuals. Across the study: There were three CD4 naive, three CD4 memory, two CD8 naive and one CD8 memory plates per donor.

As for this clone: Antigen unknown.

The CDR3 covers 14 residues. CDR1 SEHNR and CDR2 FQNEAQ come from the germline V gene (reference sequence). V lost 3 bases to trimming and J lost 7 bases, with 16 bases between them. Overall study findings and caveats: Larger richness was generally estimated for naive than memory subsets.

Across several immunoSEQ plates, the genomic DNA of each subset was split evenly. Repertoires were generated with immunoSEQ multiplex PCR, while TCRdb's copy carries only in-frame clones and drops some. The table includes around 1.1 million clones, approximately 80% detected once. The V and J genes are TRBV7-9 and TRBJ2-7; D may be TRBD2 (6 bases). Sample: memory CD4+ T cells from PBMCs. The subset was: CD45RA-negative fraction. This clonotype was obtained from a man aged 18 to 35 in good health. Some clones in this sample may be carry-over from other donors' samples. The CDR3 protein is CASSFTRGSLEQYF. CDR3 coding DNA: TGTGCCAGCAGCTTTACACGGGGGAGCCTGGAGCAGTACTTC.